The 23 T cell receptor beta chains below all came from one sample that was sequenced in a study of blood T cell repertoires in COVID-19. Sequenced by immunoSEQ multiplex PCR; TCRdb stores in-frame clones only, minus some. The data contain 200,000 to 250,000 clones, about 85% of them singletons. Sequenced sample: peripheral blood. Receptors were obtained from a woman between 55 and 75 years old who had recovered from COVID-19.

This clone occurred many times. CDR3 loop: CASSPWAGGEKLFF. CDR3 nucleotides: TGTGCCAGCAGCCCATGGGCAGGTGGTGAAAAACTGTTTTTT. V and J are TRBV4-2 and TRBJ1-4, with no clear D. The ends were cut back, 4 bases at V and 7 bases at J, with 13 bases in the middle. The CDR3 has 14 amino acids. CDR1 is LGHNA and CDR2 is YNFKEQ in the germline V gene.

V gene TRBV9 combines with J gene TRBJ1-2; no definite D call. V was pared by 0 bases and J by 1 base, with 22 bases between. From germline, CDR1 is SGDLS and CDR2 YYNGEE. CDR3 size: 19 residues. CDR3 sequence: CASSVGGGKVTPYNYGYTF. CDR3 nucleotide sequence: TGTGCCAGCAGCGTAGGAGGAGGGAAAGTTACTCCGTATAACTATGGCTACACCTTC.

The rearrangement links TRBV19 to TRBJ1-6; 9 nucleotides match TRBD1. J gave up 1 base and V 3 bases, and 4 bases lay outside the gene matches. The CDR3 length is 17 residues. CDR1 and CDR2 (germline): LNHDA, SQIVND (reference sequence). The CDR3 DNA is TGTGCCAGTAGTATTGGGACAGGGCTTTCCTATAATTCACCCCTCCACTTT. Translation gives CASSIGTGLSYNSPLHF. Drawing the rest from reference TRBV19 and TRBJ1-6, the complete variable domain is DGGITQSPKYLFRKEGQNVTLSCEQNLNHDAMYWYRQDPGQGLRLIYYSQIVNDFQKGDIAEGYSVSREKKESFPLTVTSAQKNPTAFYLCASSIGTGLSYNSPLHFGNGTRLTVT.

The J gene is TRBJ1-2, the V gene TRBV4-1; no reliable D call. Per germline, CDR1 MGHRA and CDR2 YSYEKL. The CDR3 has 15 residues. Trimming took off 2 bases at V and 6 bases at J, with 16 bases between the two ends. As DNA, the CDR3 is TGCGCCAGCAGCCAACCAACGACAAAGTGGAATGGCTACACCTTC. Amino acid sequence: CASSQPTTKWNGYTF.

The chain employs TRBV2 and TRBJ1-2; a possible D gene is TRBD1 (5 bases). CDR3 size: 14 residues. V was trimmed by 2 bases and J by 8 bases, leaving 15 bases between them. Germline lookup yields CDR1 SNHLY and CDR2 FYNNEI. The CDR3 DNA sequence: TGTGCCAGCAGTGAATATGGGGCAGGTGGGGGCTACACCTTC. Translation: CASSEYGAGGGYTF.

This clone occurred once. The J gene is TRBJ1-6, the V gene TRBV7-9; tentatively, D is TRBD1 (6 bases). This CDR3 is 14 amino acids long. Trimming stripped 3 bases from V and 7 bases from J, with 10 bases between. Germline CDR1 and CDR2: SEHNR and FQNEAQ (reference sequence). The CDR3: CASSLTGQNSPLHF. The CDR3 DNA reads TGTGCCAGCAGCTTGACGGGACAAAATTCACCCCTCCACTTT.

This chain connects TRBV7-9 to TRBJ2-7; 9 bases are shared with TRBD1. The V segment lost 5 bases and the J segment 5 bases; nucleotides outside the gene matches: 13. The CDR3 sequence is 16 residues long. The germline V gene encodes CDR1 SEHNR and CDR2 FQNEAQ (reference sequence). CDR3 in amino acids: CASSPRGTGNFHEQYF. CDR3 in DNA: TGTGCCAGCAGCCCCCGCGGGACAGGGAATTTCCACGAGCAGTACTTC.

The chain employs TRBV5-1 and TRBJ2-5, with D possibly TRBD2 on 5 matching bases. Trimming shortened V by 2 bases and J by 1 base, and 6 bases separated the two germline ends. The CDR3 has 13 residues. Germline CDR1 and CDR2: SGHRS and YFSETQ. DNA of the CDR3: TGCGCCAGCAGCTTAGCGGTCCAAGAGACCCAGTACTTC. Residues: CASSLAVQETQYF. The full variable domain, its missing parts supplied by reference TRBV5-1 and TRBJ2-5, is KAGVTQTPRYLIKTRGQQVTLSCSPISGHRSVSWYQQTPGQGLQFLFEYFSETQRNKGNFPGRFSGRQFSNSRSEMNVSTLELGDSALYLCASSLAVQETQYFGPGTRLLVL.

The chain couples TRBV18 to TRBJ2-1; TRBD1 might be the D (5 bases). Germline assignment: CDR1 KGHSH and CDR2 LQKENI. V lost 2 bases and J lost 9, with 17 bases in between. This CDR3 has 15 residues. CDR3 nucleotides: TGTGCCAGCTCACCAGCCCCGGCCAGGGCGGCTGAGCAGTTCTTC. Amino acid sequence: CASSPAPARAAEQFF.

This clone was picked up a small number of times. V is TRBV9 and J is TRBJ2-5; D is ambiguous. V lost 0 bases to trimming and J lost 5 bases, with 11 bases between them. The CDR3 runs 14 residues. The germline V gene encodes CDR1 SGDLS and CDR2 YYNGEE. The CDR3 DNA follows: TGTGCCAGCAGCGTAGCTCCCCAGGTGGAGACCCAGTACTTC. Its protein is CASSVAPQVETQYF.

This chain connects TRBV9 to TRBJ2-2; D perhaps matches TRBD2 (6 bases). The CDR3 spans 18 residues. V lost 4 bases and J 3 bases, leaving 22 bases between the germline ends. CDR1 SGDLS and CDR2 YYNGEE come from the germline V gene. The CDR3 sequence: CASSPRGGGTTYTGELFF. CDR3 bases: TGTGCCAGCAGCCCCCGAGGAGGAGGGACCACTTACACCGGGGAGCTGTTTTTT.

The chain joins TRBV9 to TRBJ2-2; tentative D call: TRBD2 (6 bases). The CDR3 consists of 18 residues. Germline CDR1 reads SGDLS; CDR2 reads YYNGEE. V lost 3 bases and J lost 1, with 19 bases in between. Here the CDR3 DNA reads TGTGCCAGCAGCGATCCTCTTTTCGGAGCGGGGAACACCGGGGAGCTGTTTTTT. Translation gives CASSDPLFGAGNTGELFF.

The chain has TRBV18 and TRBJ2-5; TRBD2 matches 7 bases. Unmatched junction bases numbered 7, after V lost 3 bases and J lost 3 bases. This CDR3 region has 15 residues. Germline lookup yields CDR1 KGHSH and CDR2 LQKENI. This CDR3 is CASSPTGLVEETQYF. In nucleotides, the CDR3 is TGTGCCAGCTCACCTACTGGACTAGTCGAAGAGACCCAGTACTTC.

The gene calls are TRBV11-1 and TRBJ2-7, with 7 positions matching TRBD2. This CDR3 region has 14 residues. Germline V lookup: CDR1 SGHAT, CDR2 FQDESV (reference sequence). J lost 3 bases, V lost 1 base, and 3 bases had no gene match. The CDR3 protein is CASSLGRGNYEQYF. The CDR3 DNA follows: TGTGCCAGCAGCTTAGGGCGGGGGAACTACGAGCAGTACTTC.

The chain employs TRBV6-1 and TRBJ2-5, with 10 bases matching TRBD2. This CDR3 is 15 amino acids long. Trimming removed 0 bases from V and 4 bases from J; junction bases left unmatched: 2. Germline CDR1 is MNHNS and CDR2 is SASEGT. CDR3 amino acids: CASSEAAGGPETQYF. The CDR3 DNA follows: TGTGCCAGCAGTGAAGCAGCGGGGGGGCCAGAGACCCAGTACTTC.

J is TRBJ2-3 and V is TRBV3-1 (or the pseudogene TRBV3-2); 12 bases match TRBD2. From germline, CDR1 is LGHDT and CDR2 YNNKEL (reference sequence). J gave up 3 bases and V 0 bases, and 13 bases lay outside the gene matches. The CDR3 runs 20 residues. The CDR3 nucleotides are TGTGCCAGCAGCCAAGAAATTGTGTCTAGCGGGGGGGCTTTGACAGATACGCAGTATTTT. Translated, it gives CASSQEIVSSGGALTDTQYF.

This chain joins TRBV29-1 and TRBJ2-7; 9 nucleotides match TRBD1. The germline gives CDR1 SQVTM, CDR2 ANQGSEA. With 6 bases clipped from V and 7 bases from J, the junction kept 10 bases outside the gene matches. The CDR3 length is 13 residues. DNA for the CDR3: TGCAGCGTCCATCCGGGACAGGGTCTTGAGCAGTACTTC. It translates to CSVHPGQGLEQYF.

The chain carries TRBV12-3 or TRBV12-4 and TRBJ1-1, with a tentative D call TRBD1 (5 bases). The CDR3 has 12 residues. V was cut by 8 bases and J by 7 bases, with 14 bases left in between. In DNA form, the CDR3 reads TGTGCCAGCGGGGCGGAGGGGTATGAAGCTTTCTTT. Translation: CASGAEGYEAFF.

V gene TRBV19 combines with J gene TRBJ2-1; 7 bases align to TRBD2. The V gene's germline CDR1 is LNHDA and CDR2 SQIVND (reference sequence). V was pared by 5 bases and J by 5 bases, with 12 bases of the junction left unmatched. The CDR3 runs 16 residues. The DNA for the CDR3 is TGTGCCAGTAGTGACCCCGCTTGGGGGGGGGACAATGAGCAGTTCTTC. Translated: CASSDPAWGGDNEQFF.

This sequence joins TRBV7-2 and TRBJ2-1, with TRBD2 identical over 13 bases. J gave up 8 bases and V 5 bases, and 6 bases lay outside the gene matches. The CDR3 sequence is 15 residues long. Germline lookup yields CDR1 SGHTA and CDR2 FQGNSA. DNA for the CDR3: TGTGCCAGCAGCGAAACTAGCGGGGGGGCAGATGAGCAGTTCTTC. Protein product: CASSETSGGADEQFF.

This chain links TRBV4-1 with TRBJ2-5; TRBD2 matches at 8 bases. CDR3 size: 14 residues. Germline V gene lookup returns CDR1 MGHRA and CDR2 YSYEKL. V lost 4 bases, J lost 2 bases, and 3 bases stayed unmatched. The CDR3 DNA reads TGCGCCAGCAGCCCCAGCGGGGGTCAAGAGACCCAGTACTTC. Encoded protein: CASSPSGGQETQYF.

This chain connects TRBV2 to TRBJ2-1; 13 bases are a match to TRBD2. The germline V gene encodes CDR1 SNHLY and CDR2 FYNNEI. Trimming took 4 bases from V and 6 from J; bases not matched to a gene: 3. This CDR3 is 15 amino acids long. CDR3 DNA: TGTGCCAGCAGTGTACTAGCGGGGGGGCCCAATGAGCAGTTCTTC. It translates to CASSVLAGGPNEQFF. The full variable domain, completed using reference TRBV2 and TRBJ2-1, is EPEVTQTPSHQVTQMGQEVILRCVPISNHLYFYWYRQILGQKVEFLVSFYNNEISEKSEIFDDQFSVERPDGSNFTLKIRSTKLEDSAMYFCASSVLAGGPNEQFFGPGTRLTVL.

V usage is TRBV11-1 and J usage is TRBJ2-1; 7 nucleotides agree with TRBD1. V lost 4 bases and J lost 1; bases outside the gene matches: 7. Germline V gene data show CDR1 as SGHAT and CDR2 as FQDESV (reference sequence). The CDR3 sequence is 16 residues long. CDR3 DNA sequence: TGTGCCAGCAGCTCCTTGGACAGGACGTCCTACAATGAGCAGTTCTTC. The encoded protein is CASSSLDRTSYNEQFF.